These 8 T cell receptor beta chains were all obtained from the same sample, sequenced in a study of shared clonotypes between healthy human individuals. Assay: immunoSEQ multiplex PCR; the TCRdb copy retains only in-frame clones and omits some. The sample gives more than 450,000 clones, approximately 79% of which show up once; 10% to 15% is in the top ten. The sample taken for sequencing was PBMCs. Receptors originate from a woman aged 40 to 50 in good health. Some clones in this sample may be carry-over from other donors' samples.

This chain connects TRBV18 to TRBJ2-7; D is unclear. V gave up 0 bases and J gave up 2 bases, with 8 bases separating them. CDR1 is KGHSH, CDR2 LQKENI, per germline. The CDR3 extends over 14 amino acids. CDR3 amino acids: CASSPPDTTYEQYF. In nucleotides, the CDR3 is TGTGCCAGCTCACCACCCGACACCACCTACGAGCAGTACTTC.

The chain recombines TRBV2 with TRBJ2-3; no definite D call. In germline, CDR1 is SNHLY, CDR2 FYNNEI. The V end lost 6 bases, the J end lost 3 bases, and 7 bases lay between the germline ends. The CDR3 loop spans 12 amino acids. In DNA, the CDR3 is TGTGCCAGCAGGACGGATACAGATACGCAGTATTTT. Residues: CASRTDTDTQYF.

V gene TRBV5-1 combines with J gene TRBJ2-5; no clear D gene. V dropped 0 bases and J dropped 7 bases, with 10 bases sitting between them. CDR1 is SGHRS, CDR2 YFSETQ, per germline. There are 13 residues in the CDR3. The CDR3 nucleotides read TGCGCCAGCAGCTTGGATCCCGAAGGGACCCAGTACTTC. Residues: CASSLDPEGTQYF.

This clone was seen only once. This chain links TRBV11-2 with TRBJ1-4; D is unclear. Trimming took off 1 base at V and 10 bases at J, with 16 bases between the two ends. CDR3 length equals 15 residues. Per germline, CDR1 SGHAT and CDR2 FQNNGV. Here the CDR3 DNA reads TGTGCCAGCAGCTTAGTGGGAGGATTGATCGGAAAACTGTTTTTT. Residues: CASSLVGGLIGKLFF.

The gene calls are TRBV4-1 and TRBJ1-5; D not resolved. Trimming cost V 5 bases and J 4 bases, with 9 bases left between them. This CDR3 is 13 amino acids long. The germline CDR1 and CDR2 sequences are MGHRA and YSYEKL. The CDR3 DNA reads TGCGCCAGCAGCGAATCCAAGAATCAGCCCCAGCATTTT. Its protein product is CASSESKNQPQHF.

DNA for the CDR3: TGTGCCAGCAGTGAATACAGGGTAGATACGCAGTATTTT. Protein sequence: CASSEYRVDTQYF. This chain links TRBV28 with TRBJ2-3; weak D call: TRBD1 (6 bases). Germline V gives CDR1 MDHEN, CDR2 SYDVKM. Trimming left V 5 bases short and J 5 bases short, with 11 bases between. CDR3 length: 13 residues.

The J gene is TRBJ1-5, the V gene TRBV19; no clear D. Trimming took 10 bases from V and 1 from J, leaving 11 bases between them. The CDR3 has 13 residues. CDR1 is LNHDA and CDR2 is SQIVND in the germline V gene (reference sequence). DNA of the CDR3: TGTGCCACCGAGGTAGGGAGCAATCAGCCCCAGCATTTT. Protein product: CATEVGSNQPQHF.

V gene TRBV4-2 combines with J gene TRBJ2-3, with D possibly matching TRBD2 (5 bases). CDR1 and CDR2 from the germline V gene are LGHNA and YNFKEQ. The CDR3 has 15 residues. V was cut by 2 bases and J by 3 bases, with 12 bases left in between. Here the CDR3 reads CASSQNPGKTDTQYF. The CDR3 bases are TGTGCCAGCAGCCAAAATCCGGGAAAGACAGATACGCAGTATTTT.